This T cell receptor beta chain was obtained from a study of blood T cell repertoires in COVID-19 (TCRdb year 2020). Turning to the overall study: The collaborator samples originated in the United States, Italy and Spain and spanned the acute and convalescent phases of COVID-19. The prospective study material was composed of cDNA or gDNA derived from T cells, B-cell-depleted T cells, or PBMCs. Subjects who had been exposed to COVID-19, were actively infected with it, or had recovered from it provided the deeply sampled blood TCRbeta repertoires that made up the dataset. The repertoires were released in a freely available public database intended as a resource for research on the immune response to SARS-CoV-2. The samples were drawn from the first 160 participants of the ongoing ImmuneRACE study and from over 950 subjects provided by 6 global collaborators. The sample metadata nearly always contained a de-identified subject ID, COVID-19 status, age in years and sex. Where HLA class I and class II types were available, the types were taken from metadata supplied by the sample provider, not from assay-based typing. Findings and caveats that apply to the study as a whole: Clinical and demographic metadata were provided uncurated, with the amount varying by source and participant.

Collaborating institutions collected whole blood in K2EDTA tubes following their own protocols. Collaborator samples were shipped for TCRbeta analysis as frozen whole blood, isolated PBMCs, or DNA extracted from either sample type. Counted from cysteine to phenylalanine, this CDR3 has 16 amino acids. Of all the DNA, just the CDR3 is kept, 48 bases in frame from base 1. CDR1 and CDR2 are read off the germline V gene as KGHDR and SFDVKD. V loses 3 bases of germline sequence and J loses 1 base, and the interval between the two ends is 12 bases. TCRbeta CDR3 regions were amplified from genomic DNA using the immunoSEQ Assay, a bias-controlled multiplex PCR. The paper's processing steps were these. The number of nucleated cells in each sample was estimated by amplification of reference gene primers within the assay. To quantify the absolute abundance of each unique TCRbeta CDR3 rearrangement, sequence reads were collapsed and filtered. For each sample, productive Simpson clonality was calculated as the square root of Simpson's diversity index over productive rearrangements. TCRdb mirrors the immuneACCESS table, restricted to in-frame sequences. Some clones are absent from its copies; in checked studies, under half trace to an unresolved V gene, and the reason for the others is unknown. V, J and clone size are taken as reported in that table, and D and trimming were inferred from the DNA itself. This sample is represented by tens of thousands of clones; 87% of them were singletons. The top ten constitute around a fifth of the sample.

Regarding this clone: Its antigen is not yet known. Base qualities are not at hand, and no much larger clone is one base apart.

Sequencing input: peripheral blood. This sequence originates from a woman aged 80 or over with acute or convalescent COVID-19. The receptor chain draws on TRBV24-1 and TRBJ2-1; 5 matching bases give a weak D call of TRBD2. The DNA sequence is TGTGCCACCAGTGATACGGGGTATACTTCCTACAATGAGCAGTTCTTC. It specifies CATSDTGYTSYNEQFF.